What follows describes a single T cell receptor beta chain. The antigen is undetermined. The read is 3 residues too short to cover the CDR3 end, so that end is filled in from the germline J gene. This record belongs to a study of T cells in women clearing cervical HPV infection. On the study more broadly: Cases were women with histologically confirmed HPV16-related CIN3 or worse, including a couple of invasive cancers.

immunoSEQ multiplex PCR used an average of roughly 1,300 ng genomic DNA. Using immunoSEQ multiplex PCR, the repertoire was profiled, and TCRdb retains in-frame clones only, with some absent. Its table records 30,000 to 40,000 clones. The CDR3 length is 13 residues. Germline-derived CDR1 and CDR2 are SEHNR and FQNEAQ (reference sequence). Trimming at V came to 3 bases and at J to 6 bases, leaving 1 base not matched to a gene. Overall study results and limits: Richness plus V gene abundances separated cases from controls with AUC roughly 0.83.

This chain joins TRBV7-9 and TRBJ1-2, with 10 bases fitting TRBD1. The sequence derives from a woman aged 18 to 75 with a cervical HPV16 infection that either progressed to CIN3+ or cleared (not recorded which). The sample taken for sequencing was blood buffy coat. CDR3: CASSFGTGDGYTF. The CDR3 DNA, read in part, is TGTGCCAGCAGCTTTGGGACAGGGGATGGC.